A single sample is the source of the 8 T cell receptor beta chains below, sequenced in a study of T cell clonality in common variable immunodeficiency. Study observations and caveats: Reportedly, TCR beta sequences from common variable immunodeficiency showed fewer deletions and N-nucleotide insertions.

Their cognate antigens are unknown. Using immunoSEQ multiplex PCR, the repertoire was profiled, and TCRdb retains in-frame clones only, with some absent. The sample has about 12,000 clones, none seen only once. Specimen: peripheral blood mononuclear cells. These receptors were obtained from a human donor with common variable immunodeficiency.

A word on this clone: The CDR3 is cut off 3 residues early in the read; its end comes from the germline J gene. The chain has TRBV11-2 and TRBJ2-5; possibly TRBD1 for D (5 bases). Looked up from germline, CDR1 is SGHAT and CDR2 is FQNNGV. The CDR3 is 15 residues long. Deletions cut 1 base from V and 2 bases from J, with 11 bases between. Partial CDR3 DNA: TGTGCCAGCAGCTTAGGCGGCCGGACACAAGAGACC. Translated: CASSLGGRTQET. The CDR3, in full, reads CASSLGGRTQETQYF.

The sequenced part of the CDR3 DNA is TGCGCCAGCAGCAAGGAGGGACTAAGGGGTCATCAGCCC. It codes for CASSKEGLRGHQP. The full CDR3 sequence reads CASSKEGLRGHQPQHF. The J gene is TRBJ1-5, the V gene TRBV5-1, with D maybe TRBD1 (5 bases). The read stops 3 residues short of the end of the CDR3; the missing end is completed from the germline J gene. The CDR3 length is 16 residues. Looked up from germline, CDR1 is SGHRS and CDR2 is YFSETQ. V was clipped by 4 bases and J by 5 bases, with 19 bases between them.

This clone was seen a handful of times. The read gets to within 3 residues of the CDR3 end, and the germline J gene fills in the rest. The chain links TRBV18 to TRBJ2-4; 7 bases are shared with TRBD1. The CDR3 covers 15 residues. Germline V gives CDR1 KGHSH, CDR2 LQKENI. V dropped 2 bases and J dropped 6; count of bases not matched to a gene: 7. CDR3 DNA (partial): TGTGCCAGCTCACCAGGAGGACAGGCAAGAAACATT. Its protein is CASSPGGQARNI. The full CDR3 protein is CASSPGGQARNIQYF.

This clone was seen only a few times. The read is 3 residues too short to cover the CDR3 end, so that end is filled in from the germline J gene. The chain couples TRBV13 to TRBJ1-1; tentatively, D is TRBD1 (6 bases). Deletions cut 6 bases from V and 1 base from J, with 18 bases between. This CDR3 region has 16 residues. CDR1 and CDR2 (germline): PRHDT, FYEKMQ (reference sequence). CDR3 DNA, as far as it was read: TGTGCCAGCAGGGTGAGGGGAGCAGGGGCGAACACTGAA. It specifies CASRVRGAGANTE. The whole CDR3 protein is CASRVRGAGANTEAFF.

On this clone itself: The sequence runs out 3 residues before the end of the CDR3; the remainder is reconstructed from the germline J gene. J is TRBJ2-7 and V is TRBV19, with a tentative D call TRBD1 (6 bases). Trimming cost V 3 bases and J 2 bases, with 11 bases left between them. The V gene's germline CDR1 is LNHDA and CDR2 SQIVND (reference sequence). The length of the CDR3 is 14 residues. CDR3 bases read: TGTGCCAGTAGTATTCTCGGACAGACCTACGAG. Translating gives CASSILGQTYE. The full CDR3 protein is CASSILGQTYEQYF.

Concerning this clone itself: Sequencing ends 3 residues short of the CDR3 end; the germline J gene provides the rest. The rearrangement links TRBV7-9 to TRBJ1-1; no clear D. This CDR3 comprises 11 residues. Germline CDR1 SEHNR, CDR2 FQNEAQ (reference sequence). CDR3 DNA (partial): TGTGCCAGCAGCCTCCTTTTAGAA. Its protein is CASSLLLE. In full, the CDR3 reads CASSLLLEAFF.

In its sample, this clone was seen a few times. The DNA ends 3 residues before the CDR3 does, and the rest of the CDR3 is filled in from the germline J gene. V is TRBV20-1 and J is TRBJ2-1; TRBD2 aligns across 7 bases. V was clipped by 0 bases and J by 7 bases; unmatched bases: 9. Germline CDR1 reads DFQATT; CDR2 reads SNEGSKA (reference sequence). The CDR3 is made up of 15 amino acids. CDR3 residues: CSARELRGGANEQFF. The CDR3 bases that were read are TGCAGTGCTAGAGAGTTACGCGGGGGAGCAAATGAG.

The CDR3 sequence is CASSRFGTGYYGYTF. The CDR3 bases that were read are TGTGCCAGTTCGCGATTCGGGACAGGGTATTACGGC. This sequence joins TRBV19 and TRBJ1-2; 9 bases match TRBD1. The observed sequence ends 3 residues before the CDR3 terminus, with the missing tail filled in from the germline J gene. Germline-derived CDR1 and CDR2 are LNHDA and SQIVND (reference sequence). This CDR3 has 15 residues.